This T cell receptor beta chain originates from a study of OX40 agonist ivuxolimab in advanced cancers. Study as a whole: Partial responses, seen in three patients, involved one hepatocellular carcinoma and two cutaneous melanomas. Whole-study findings and limits: The average count of expanded clones was higher among CD8+ T cells than among CD4+.

Repertoires were generated with immunoSEQ multiplex PCR, while TCRdb's copy carries only in-frame clones and drops some. The repertoire consists of 50,000 to 75,000 clones, with more than 80% occurring once and the leading ten covering roughly 1.9%. Trimming left V 5 bases short and J 10 bases short, with 17 bases between. The CDR3 length is 13 residues. Germline V CDR1 and CDR2: SEHNR, FQNEAQ (reference sequence). Turning to this clone: Antigen unknown.

Collection of blood occurred at baseline, at cycle 4 day 1, and at cycle 7 day 1. Source: CD4+ or CD8+ T cells sorted from blood, taken in a trial of the OX40 agonist ivuxolimab. The gene calls are TRBV7-9 and TRBJ1-1; the D gene is possibly TRBD1 (5 bases). This TCR was recovered from an adult with an advanced solid tumor such as melanoma, head and neck, liver or kidney cancer. CDR3 region: CASSTRDARGAFF. Written as DNA, the CDR3 is TGTGCCAGCAGCACCCGGGACGCCCGGGGAGCTTTCTTT.